This T cell receptor beta chain came from a study of T-cell memory formation after mild COVID-19. Trimming cost V 5 bases and J 1 base; bases outside gene matches: 6. Germline V gene lookup returns CDR1 SGHVS and CDR2 FNYEAQ. This CDR3 has 17 residues. MiXCR, applied by TCRdb to the 5' RACE reads, yields one record per CDR3 protein. The top ten hold around 14% of the sample, which has about 410,000 distinct CDR3 sequences, less than 25% seen once. This clonotype was found a few times. The sequence was obtained from an adult woman who had mild COVID-19 (a few samples of this study predate the infection). Cell type and time point are not known. Sequenced sample: PBMCs or a T cell subset sorted from them (not recorded which). The V and J genes are TRBV7-6 and TRBJ2-2; 11 bases align to TRBD2. DNA of the CDR3: TGTGCCAGCAGCCCTCGGACTAGCGGGCAGAACACCGGGGAGCTGTTTTTT. It yields the protein CASSPRTSGQNTGELFF.